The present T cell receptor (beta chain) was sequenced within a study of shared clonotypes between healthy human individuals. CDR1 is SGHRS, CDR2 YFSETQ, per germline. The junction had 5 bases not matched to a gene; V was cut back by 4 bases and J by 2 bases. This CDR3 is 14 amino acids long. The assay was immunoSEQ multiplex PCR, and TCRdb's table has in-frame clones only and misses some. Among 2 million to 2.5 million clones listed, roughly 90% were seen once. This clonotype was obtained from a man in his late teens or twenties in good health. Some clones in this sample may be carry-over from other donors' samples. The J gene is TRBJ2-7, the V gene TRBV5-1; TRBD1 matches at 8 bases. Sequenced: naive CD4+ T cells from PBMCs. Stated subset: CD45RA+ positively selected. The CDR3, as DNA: TGCGCCAGCAGCGCCGGGACAGGACCCTACGAGCAGTACTTC. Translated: CASSAGTGPYEQYF.